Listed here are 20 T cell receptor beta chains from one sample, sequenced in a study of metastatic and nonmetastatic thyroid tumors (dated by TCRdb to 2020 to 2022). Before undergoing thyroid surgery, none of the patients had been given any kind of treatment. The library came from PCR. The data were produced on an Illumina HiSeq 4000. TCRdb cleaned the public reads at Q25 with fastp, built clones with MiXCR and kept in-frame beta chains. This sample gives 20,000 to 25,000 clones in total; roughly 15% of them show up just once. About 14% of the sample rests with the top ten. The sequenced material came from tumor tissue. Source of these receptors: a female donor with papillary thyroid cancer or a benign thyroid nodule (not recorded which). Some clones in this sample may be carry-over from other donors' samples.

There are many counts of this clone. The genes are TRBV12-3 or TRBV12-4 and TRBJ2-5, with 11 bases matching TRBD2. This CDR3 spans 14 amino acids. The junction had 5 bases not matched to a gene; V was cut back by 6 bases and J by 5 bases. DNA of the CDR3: TGTGCCAGCAGGGTAGCGGGAGGGCCGGAGACCCAGTACTTC. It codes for CASRVAGGPETQYF.

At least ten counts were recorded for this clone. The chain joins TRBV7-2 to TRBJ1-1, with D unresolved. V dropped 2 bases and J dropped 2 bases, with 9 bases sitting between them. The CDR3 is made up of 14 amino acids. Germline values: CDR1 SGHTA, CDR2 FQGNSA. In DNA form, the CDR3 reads TGTGCCAGCAGCTTATCTAGTTCTAACACTGAAGCTTTCTTT. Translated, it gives CASSLSSSNTEAFF. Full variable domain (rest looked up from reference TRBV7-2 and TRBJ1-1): GAGVSQSPSNKVTEKGKDVELRCDPISGHTALYWYRQSLGQGLEFLIYFQGNSAPDKSGLPSDRFSAERTGGSVSTLTIQRTQQEDSAVYLCASSLSSSNTEAFFGQGTRLTVV.

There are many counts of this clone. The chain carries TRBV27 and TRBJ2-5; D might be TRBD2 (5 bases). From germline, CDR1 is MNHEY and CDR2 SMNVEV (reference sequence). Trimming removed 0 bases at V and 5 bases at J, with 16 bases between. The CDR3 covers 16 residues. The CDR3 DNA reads TGTGCCAGCAGTTTATCGTTGGCAGGTCGGAGGGAGACCCAGTACTTC. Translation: CASSLSLAGRRETQYF.

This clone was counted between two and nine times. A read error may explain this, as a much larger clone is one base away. CDR3 nucleotide sequence: TGTGCCAGCAGCTTAAGGGGCAACAATCAGCCCCAGCATTTT. This codes for CASSLRGNNQPQHF. The rearrangement links TRBV7-9 to TRBJ1-5, with D possibly TRBD1 on 5 matching bases. The germline gives CDR1 SEHNR, CDR2 FQNEAQ (reference sequence). The CDR3 loop spans 14 amino acids. Deletions cut 2 bases from V and 3 bases from J, with 8 bases between.

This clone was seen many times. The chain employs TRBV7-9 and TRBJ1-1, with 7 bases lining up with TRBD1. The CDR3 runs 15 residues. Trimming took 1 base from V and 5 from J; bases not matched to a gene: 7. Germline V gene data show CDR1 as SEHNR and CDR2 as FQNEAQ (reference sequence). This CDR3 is CASSLGRTGWTEAFF. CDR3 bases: TGTGCCAGCAGCTTAGGACGGACAGGCTGGACTGAAGCTTTCTTT.

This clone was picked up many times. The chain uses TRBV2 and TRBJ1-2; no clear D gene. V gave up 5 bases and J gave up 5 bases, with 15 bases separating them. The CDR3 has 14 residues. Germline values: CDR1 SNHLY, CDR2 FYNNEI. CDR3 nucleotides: TGTGCCAGCAGTAACTACGGCAGTGAATATGGCTACACCTTC. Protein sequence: CASSNYGSEYGYTF.

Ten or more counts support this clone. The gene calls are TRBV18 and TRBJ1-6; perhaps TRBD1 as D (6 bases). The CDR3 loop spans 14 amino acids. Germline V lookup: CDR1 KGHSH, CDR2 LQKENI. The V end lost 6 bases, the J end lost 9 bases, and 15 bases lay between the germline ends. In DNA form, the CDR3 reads TGTGCCAGCTCCTTCGGGACACTTGGTTCACCCCTCCACTTT. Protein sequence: CASSFGTLGSPLHF.

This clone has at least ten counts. CDR3 sequence reads: CASSLETFTSSYNSPLHF. The CDR3 region has the DNA TGTGCCAGCAGCTTAGAGACATTTACTAGCTCCTATAATTCACCCCTCCACTTT. The rearrangement links TRBV7-8 to TRBJ1-6; D is undetermined. CDR3 length equals 18 residues. Trimming stripped 1 base from V and 0 bases from J, with 13 bases between. The germline CDR1 and CDR2 sequences are SGHVS and FQNEAQ.

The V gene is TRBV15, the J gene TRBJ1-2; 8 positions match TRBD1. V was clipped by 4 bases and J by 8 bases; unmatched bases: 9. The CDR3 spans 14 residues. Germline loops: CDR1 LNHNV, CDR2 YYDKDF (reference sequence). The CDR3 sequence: CATSTRTGLEGYTF. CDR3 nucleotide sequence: TGTGCCACCAGCACTCGGACAGGGCTTGAGGGCTACACCTTC.

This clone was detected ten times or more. In DNA form, the CDR3 reads TGCGCCAGCAGCTCGACTGAATTCTATGGCTACACCTTC. It yields the protein CASSSTEFYGYTF. The gene calls are TRBV5-1 and TRBJ1-2, with unresolved D. The CDR3 runs to 13 residues. CDR1 and CDR2 from the germline V gene are SGHRS and YFSETQ. V lost 3 bases to trimming and J lost 4 bases, with 10 bases between them. The full variable domain, completed using reference TRBV5-1 and TRBJ1-2, is KAGVTQTPRYLIKTRGQQVTLSCSPISGHRSVSWYQQTPGQGLQFLFEYFSETQRNKGNFPGRFSGRQFSNSRSEMNVSTLELGDSALYLCASSSTEFYGYTFGSGTRLTVV.

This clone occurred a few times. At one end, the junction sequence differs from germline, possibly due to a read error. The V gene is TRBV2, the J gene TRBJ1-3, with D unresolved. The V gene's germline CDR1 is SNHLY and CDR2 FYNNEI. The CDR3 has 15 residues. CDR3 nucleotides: TGCGCCAGCAGGCACCAGGACTACTCTGGAAACACCATATATTTT. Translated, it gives CASRHQDYSGNTIYF.

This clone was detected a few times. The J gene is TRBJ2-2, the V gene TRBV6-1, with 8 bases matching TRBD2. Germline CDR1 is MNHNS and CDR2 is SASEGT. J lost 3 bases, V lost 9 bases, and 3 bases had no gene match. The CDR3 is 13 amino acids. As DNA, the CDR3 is TGTGCCAGTTATAGCGGGGACACCGGGGAGCTGTTTTTT. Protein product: CASYSGDTGELFF.

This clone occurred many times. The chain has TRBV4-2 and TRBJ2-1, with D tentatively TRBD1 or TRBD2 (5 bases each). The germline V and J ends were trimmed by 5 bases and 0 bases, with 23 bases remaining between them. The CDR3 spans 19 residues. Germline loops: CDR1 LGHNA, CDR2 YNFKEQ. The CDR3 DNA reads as TGTGCCAGCAGCGTCCCCGGGGCGGTCCCACCCTCCTCCTACAATGAGCAGTTCTTC. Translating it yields CASSVPGAVPPSSYNEQFF.

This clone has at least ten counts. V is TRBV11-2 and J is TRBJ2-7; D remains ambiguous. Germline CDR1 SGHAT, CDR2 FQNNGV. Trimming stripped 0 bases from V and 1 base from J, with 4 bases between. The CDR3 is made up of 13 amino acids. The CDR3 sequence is CASSLEASYEQYF. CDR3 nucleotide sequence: TGTGCCAGCAGCTTAGAGGCATCCTACGAGCAGTACTTC. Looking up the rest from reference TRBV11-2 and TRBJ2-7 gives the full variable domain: EAGVAQSPRYKIIEKRQSVAFWCNPISGHATLYWYQQILGQGPKLLIQFQNNGVVDDSQLPKDRFSAERLKGVDSTLKIQPAKLEDSAVYLCASSLEASYEQYFGPGTRLTVT.

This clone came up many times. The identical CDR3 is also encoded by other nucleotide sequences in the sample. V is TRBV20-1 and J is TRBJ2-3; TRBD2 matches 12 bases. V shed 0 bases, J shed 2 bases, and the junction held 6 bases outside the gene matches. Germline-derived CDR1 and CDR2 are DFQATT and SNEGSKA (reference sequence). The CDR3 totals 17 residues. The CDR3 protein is CSARDRTSGAVTDTQYF. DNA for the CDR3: TGCAGTGCTAGAGATAGGACTAGCGGGGCCGTCACAGATACGCAGTATTTT.

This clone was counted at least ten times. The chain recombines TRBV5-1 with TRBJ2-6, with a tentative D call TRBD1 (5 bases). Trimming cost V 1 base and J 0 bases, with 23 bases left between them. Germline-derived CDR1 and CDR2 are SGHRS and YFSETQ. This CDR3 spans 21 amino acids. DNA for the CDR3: TGCGCCAGCAGCTTGAACTCTTTGACGGCACAGGCTTACTCTGGGGCCAACGTCCTGACTTTC. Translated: CASSLNSLTAQAYSGANVLTF.

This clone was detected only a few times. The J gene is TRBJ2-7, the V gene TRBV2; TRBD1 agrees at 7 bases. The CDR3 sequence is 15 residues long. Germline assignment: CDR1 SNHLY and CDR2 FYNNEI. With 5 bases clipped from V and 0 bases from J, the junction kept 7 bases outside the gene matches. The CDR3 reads CASSLDRRNSYEQYF. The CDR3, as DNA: TGTGCCAGCAGTTTGGACAGGCGCAACTCCTACGAGCAGTACTTC.

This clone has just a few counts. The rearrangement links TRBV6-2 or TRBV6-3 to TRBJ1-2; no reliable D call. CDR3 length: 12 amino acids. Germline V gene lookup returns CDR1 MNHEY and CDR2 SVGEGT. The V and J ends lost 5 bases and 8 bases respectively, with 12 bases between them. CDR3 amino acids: CASSRMTGGYTF. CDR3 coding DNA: TGTGCCAGCAGTCGGATGACGGGGGGCTACACCTTC.

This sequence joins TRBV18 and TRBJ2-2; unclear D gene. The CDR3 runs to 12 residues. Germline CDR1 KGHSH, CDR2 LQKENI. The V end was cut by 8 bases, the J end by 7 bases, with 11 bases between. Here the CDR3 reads CASLAVCGELFF. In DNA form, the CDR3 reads TGTGCCAGCCTCGCAGTATGCGGGGAGCTGTTTTTT.

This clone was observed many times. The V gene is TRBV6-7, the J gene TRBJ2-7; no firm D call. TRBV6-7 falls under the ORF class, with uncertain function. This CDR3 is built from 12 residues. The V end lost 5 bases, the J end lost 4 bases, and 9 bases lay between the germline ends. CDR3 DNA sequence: TGTGCCAGCAGTGCAAGGAGATACGAGCAGTACTTC. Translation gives CASSARRYEQYF.